This T cell receptor beta chain was recorded in a study of CD8 T cell repertoires and HIV-1 epitope variants. For the study at large: Epitopes were three Gag families plus Nef HW9 and YT9.

Sequencing of TCR beta CDR3 used immunoSEQ survey depth. Clones were read by immunoSEQ multiplex PCR, and TCRdb kept only the in-frame ones, dropping some. The data contain under 100,000 clones, more than 65% of them singletons. This clone appeared a single time. The receptor was isolated from a male donor with HIV. Material for sequencing was uncultured baseline CD8+ T cells from peripheral blood mononuclear cells (PBMCs).

The CDR3 here is CASSPRGTAYEQYF. The CDR3, as DNA: TGTGCCAGCAGCCCCCGCGGGACAGCTTACGAGCAGTACTTC. The chain couples TRBV9 to TRBJ2-7, with D perhaps TRBD1 (7 bases). The germline CDR1 and CDR2 sequences are SGDLS and YYNGEE. The CDR3 consists of 14 residues. Deletions cut 4 bases from V and 4 bases from J, with 15 bases between.